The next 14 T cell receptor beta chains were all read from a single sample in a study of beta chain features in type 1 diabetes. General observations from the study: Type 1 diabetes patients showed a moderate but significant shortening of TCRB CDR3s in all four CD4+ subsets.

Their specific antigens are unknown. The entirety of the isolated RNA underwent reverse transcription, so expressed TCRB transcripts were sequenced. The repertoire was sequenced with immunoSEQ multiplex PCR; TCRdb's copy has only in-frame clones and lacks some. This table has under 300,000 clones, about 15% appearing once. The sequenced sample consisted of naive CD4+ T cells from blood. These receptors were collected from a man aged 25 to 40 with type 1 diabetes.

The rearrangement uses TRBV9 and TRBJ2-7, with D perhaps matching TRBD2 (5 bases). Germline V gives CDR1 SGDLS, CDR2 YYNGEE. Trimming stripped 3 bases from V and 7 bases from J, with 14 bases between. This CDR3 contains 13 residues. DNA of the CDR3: TGTGCCAGCAGCGCCGGAGAGGGTCGGGAGCAGTACTTC. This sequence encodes CASSAGEGREQYF. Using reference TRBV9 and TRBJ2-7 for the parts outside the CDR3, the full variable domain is DSGVTQTPKHLITATGQRVTLRCSPRSGDLSVYWYQQSLDQGLQFLIQYYNGEERAKGNILERFSAQQFPDLHSELNLSSLELGDSALYFCASSAGEGREQYFGPGTRLTVT.

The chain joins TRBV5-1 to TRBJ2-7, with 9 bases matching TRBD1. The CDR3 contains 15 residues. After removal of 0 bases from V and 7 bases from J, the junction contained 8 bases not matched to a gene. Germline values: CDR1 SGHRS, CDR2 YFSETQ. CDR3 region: CASSLAGTGNLEQYF. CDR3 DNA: TGCGCCAGCAGCTTGGCCGGGACAGGGAATTTGGAGCAGTACTTC.

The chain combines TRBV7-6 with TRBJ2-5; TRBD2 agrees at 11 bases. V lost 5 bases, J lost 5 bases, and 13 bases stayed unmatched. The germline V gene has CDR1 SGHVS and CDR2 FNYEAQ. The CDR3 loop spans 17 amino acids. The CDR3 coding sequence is TGTGCCAGCAGCCGATTCCCTAGCGGGGGGAGTGAGGAGACCCAGTACTTC. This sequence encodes CASSRFPSGGSEETQYF.

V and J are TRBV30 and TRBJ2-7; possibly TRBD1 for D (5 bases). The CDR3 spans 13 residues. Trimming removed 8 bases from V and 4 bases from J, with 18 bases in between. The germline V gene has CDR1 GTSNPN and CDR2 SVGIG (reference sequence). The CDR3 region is CALGQGVKYEQYF. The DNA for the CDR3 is TGTGCCCTCGGGCAGGGTGTAAAGTACGAGCAGTACTTC.

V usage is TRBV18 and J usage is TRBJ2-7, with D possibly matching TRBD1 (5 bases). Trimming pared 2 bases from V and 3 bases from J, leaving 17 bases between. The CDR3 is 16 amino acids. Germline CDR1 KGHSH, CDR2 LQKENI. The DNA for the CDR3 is TGTGCCAGCTCACCATTTGTCGGCAGGGTTGGCTACGAGCAGTACTTC. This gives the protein CASSPFVGRVGYEQYF.

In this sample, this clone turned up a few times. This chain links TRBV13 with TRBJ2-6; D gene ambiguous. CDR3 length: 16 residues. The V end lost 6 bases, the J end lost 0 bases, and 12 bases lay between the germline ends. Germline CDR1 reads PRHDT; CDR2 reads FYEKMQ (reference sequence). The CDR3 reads CASSLRFLSGANVLTF. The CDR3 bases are TGTGCCAGCAGTCTGAGGTTCCTCTCTGGGGCCAACGTCCTGACTTTC.

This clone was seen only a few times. As DNA, the CDR3 is TGTGCCAGCATGGGGGGGGCGGTATACGAGCAGTACTTC. Its translation: CASMGGAVYEQYF. The V and J genes are TRBV6-1 and TRBJ2-7, with D maybe TRBD2 (7 bases). There are 13 residues in the CDR3. Germline V CDR1 and CDR2: MNHNS, SASEGT. Trimming left V 7 bases short and J 4 bases short, with 14 bases between.

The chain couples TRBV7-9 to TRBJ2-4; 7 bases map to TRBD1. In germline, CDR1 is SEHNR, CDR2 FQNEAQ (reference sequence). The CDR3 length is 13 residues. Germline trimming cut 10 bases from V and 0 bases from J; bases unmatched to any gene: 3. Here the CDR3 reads CAIGDRAKNIQYF. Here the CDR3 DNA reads TGTGCCATAGGGGACAGAGCCAAAAACATTCAGTACTTC.

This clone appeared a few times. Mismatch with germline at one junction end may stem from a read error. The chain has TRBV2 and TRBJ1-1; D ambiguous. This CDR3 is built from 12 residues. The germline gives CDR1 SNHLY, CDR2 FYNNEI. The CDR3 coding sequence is TGTGCCAGCCAAAAGGGAGTCGAGGAAGGTTTCTTT. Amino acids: CASQKGVEEGFF.

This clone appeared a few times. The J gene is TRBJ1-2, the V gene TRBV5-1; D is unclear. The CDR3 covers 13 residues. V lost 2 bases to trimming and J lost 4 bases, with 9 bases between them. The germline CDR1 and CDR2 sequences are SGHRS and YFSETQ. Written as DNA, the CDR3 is TGCGCCAGCAGCTTCGGTGTCCGCTATGGCTACACCTTC. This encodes CASSFGVRYGYTF.

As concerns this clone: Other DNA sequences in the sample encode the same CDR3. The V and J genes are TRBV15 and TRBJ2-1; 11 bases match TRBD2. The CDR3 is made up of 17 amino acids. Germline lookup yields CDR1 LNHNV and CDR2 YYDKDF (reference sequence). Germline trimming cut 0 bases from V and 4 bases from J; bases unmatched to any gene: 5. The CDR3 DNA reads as TGTGCCACCAGCAGAGATTTCGGGACTAGCGGATACAATGAGCAGTTCTTC. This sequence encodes CATSRDFGTSGYNEQFF.

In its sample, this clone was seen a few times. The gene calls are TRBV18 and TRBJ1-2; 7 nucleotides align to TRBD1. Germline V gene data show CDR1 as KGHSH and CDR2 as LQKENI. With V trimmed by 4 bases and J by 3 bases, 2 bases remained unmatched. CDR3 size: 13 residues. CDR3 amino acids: CASSLGQYYGYTF. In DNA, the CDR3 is TGTGCCAGCTCACTGGGACAGTACTATGGCTACACCTTC.

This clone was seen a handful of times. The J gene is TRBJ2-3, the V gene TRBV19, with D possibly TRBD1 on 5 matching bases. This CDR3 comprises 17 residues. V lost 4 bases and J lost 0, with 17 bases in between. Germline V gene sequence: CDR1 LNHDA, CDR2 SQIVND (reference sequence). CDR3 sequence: CASSTDRDHRSTDTQYF. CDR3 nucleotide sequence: TGTGCCAGTAGTACCGACAGAGATCACCGTAGCACAGATACGCAGTATTTT.

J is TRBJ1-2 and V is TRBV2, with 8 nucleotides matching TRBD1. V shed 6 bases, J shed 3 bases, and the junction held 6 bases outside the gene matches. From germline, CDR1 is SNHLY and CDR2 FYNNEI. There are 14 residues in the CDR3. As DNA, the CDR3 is TGTGCCAGCAGAGACAGGGGAGCGTACTATGGCTACACCTTC. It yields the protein CASRDRGAYYGYTF.